This T cell receptor beta chain was captured by sequencing in a study of cytomegalovirus exposure and HLA in healthy donors. Study-level results: Rarity marked most TCR sequences, yet some public TCRs occurred in many donors.

Of note for this clone: Antigen unknown.

Profiled with immunoSEQ multiplex PCR; TCRdb holds only in-frame clones, not every one. The sample has some 130,000 clones, just under 85% seen once. This CDR3 is 16 amino acids long. CDR1 GTSNPN and CDR2 SVGIG come from the germline V gene (reference sequence). The germline V and J ends were trimmed by 4 bases and 3 bases, with 19 bases remaining between them. From the 120-subject validation cohort, which was separate from the approximately 670-subject first cohort, the donors were drawn. The chain is built from TRBV30 and TRBJ1-3; maybe TRBD1 (5 bases). What was sequenced was PBMCs. The receptor was isolated from a man aged 25-40 years in good health and CMV-seropositive. The CDR3 region is CAWTRGRTNRGNTIYF. The CDR3 nucleotides read TGTGCCTGGACCCGAGGGAGGACAAATCGTGGAAACACCATATATTTT.